This passage covers 3 T cell receptor beta chains from one sample sequenced in a study of cytomegalovirus exposure and HLA in healthy donors. The protocol was immunoSEQ multiplex PCR, while the TCRdb copy is restricted to in-frame clones and leaves out a portion. The table includes around 400,000 clones, just over 85% detected once. Sample: PBMCs. Every receptor here comes from a woman under 30 in good health and CMV-seronegative.

CDR3 in amino acids: CASSLDSLAGGSYEQYF. In nucleotides, the CDR3 is TGCGCCAGCAGCTTGGACTCCCTAGCGGGAGGGTCCTACGAGCAGTACTTC. The rearrangement links TRBV5-1 to TRBJ2-7, with 12 nucleotides matching TRBD2. CDR1 SGHRS and CDR2 YFSETQ come from the germline V gene. Germline trimming cut 0 bases from V and 1 base from J; bases unmatched to any gene: 5. CDR3 length: 17 amino acids.

V gene TRBV28 combines with J gene TRBJ1-5; 8 bases line up with TRBD1. CDR3 length equals 17 residues. The germline V gene encodes CDR1 MDHEN and CDR2 SYDVKM. After removal of 6 bases from V and 1 base from J, the junction contained 11 bases not matched to a gene. CDR3 region: CASRKPGGRESNQPQHF. CDR3 DNA sequence: TGTGCCAGCAGGAAACCAGGGGGCAGGGAGAGCAATCAGCCCCAGCATTTT.

V is TRBV5-4 and J is TRBJ2-1; TRBD2 agrees at 8 bases. The CDR3 runs 16 residues. Trimming removed 0 bases from V and 2 bases from J; junction bases left unmatched: 4. The V gene's germline CDR1 is SGHNT and CDR2 YYREEE (reference sequence). CDR3 sequence (DNA): TGTGCCAGCAGCTTGGGAGCGGGAGCCGCCTACAATGAGCAGTTCTTC. It encodes CASSLGAGAAYNEQFF.